This T cell receptor beta chain originates from a study of CD8+CD57+ T cells in acquired aplastic anemia. On the study more broadly: Recorded DNA amounts for sorted CD4+ and CD8+ cells had an average of about 3.5 ug. Overall study findings and caveats: Patients versus controls showed no significant CD8+ Simpson's diversity difference. Patients had under 30 CD8+ CDR3 sequences in common with controls (the shared set).

Turning to this clonotype: Its antigen is as yet unknown.

Using genomic DNA as the template, TCR beta VDJ and CDR3 profiling was carried out. TCRdb redid the calling of the reads with MiXCR, one entry per CDR3 protein. The sample shows hundreds of thousands of distinct CDR3 sequences, roughly 50% of them seen only once. The germline gives CDR1 DFQATT, CDR2 SNEGSKA (reference sequence). The V segment lost 6 bases and the J segment 8 bases; nucleotides outside the gene matches: 5. This CDR3 region has 11 residues. This clonotype was obtained from a human donor with severe aplastic anemia or a healthy control (not recorded which). The source material was sorted CD4+, CD8+, or CD8+CD57+ T cells (not recorded which) from PBMCs. The chain combines TRBV20-1 with TRBJ1-2; TRBD1 agrees at 8 bases. DNA for the CDR3: TGCAGTGCGAGGACAGGGTTGGGCTACACCTTC. Protein product: CSARTGLGYTF.